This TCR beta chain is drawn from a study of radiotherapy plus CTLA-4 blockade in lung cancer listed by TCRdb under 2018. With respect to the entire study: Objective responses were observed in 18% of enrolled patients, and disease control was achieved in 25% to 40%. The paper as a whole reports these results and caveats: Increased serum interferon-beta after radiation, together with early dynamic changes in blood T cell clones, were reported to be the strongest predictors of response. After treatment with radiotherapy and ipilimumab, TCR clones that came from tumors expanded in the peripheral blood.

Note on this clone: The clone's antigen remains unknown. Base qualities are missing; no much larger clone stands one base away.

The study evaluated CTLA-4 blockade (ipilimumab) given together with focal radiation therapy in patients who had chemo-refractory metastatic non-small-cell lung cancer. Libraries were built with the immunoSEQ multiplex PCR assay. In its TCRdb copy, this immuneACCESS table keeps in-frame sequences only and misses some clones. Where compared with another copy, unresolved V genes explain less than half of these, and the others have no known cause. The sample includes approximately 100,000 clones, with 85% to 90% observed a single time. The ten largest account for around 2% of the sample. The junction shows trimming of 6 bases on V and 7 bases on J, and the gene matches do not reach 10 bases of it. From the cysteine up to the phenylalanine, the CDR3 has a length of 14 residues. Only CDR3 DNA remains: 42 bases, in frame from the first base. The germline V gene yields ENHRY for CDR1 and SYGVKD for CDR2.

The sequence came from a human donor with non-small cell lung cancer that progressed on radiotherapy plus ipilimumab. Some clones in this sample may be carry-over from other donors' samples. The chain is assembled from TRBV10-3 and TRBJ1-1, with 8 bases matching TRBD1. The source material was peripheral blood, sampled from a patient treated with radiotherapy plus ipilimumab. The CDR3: CAIRPSTGEDEAFF. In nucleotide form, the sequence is TGTGCCATCAGACCCTCGACAGGGGAAGATGAAGCTTTCTTT.